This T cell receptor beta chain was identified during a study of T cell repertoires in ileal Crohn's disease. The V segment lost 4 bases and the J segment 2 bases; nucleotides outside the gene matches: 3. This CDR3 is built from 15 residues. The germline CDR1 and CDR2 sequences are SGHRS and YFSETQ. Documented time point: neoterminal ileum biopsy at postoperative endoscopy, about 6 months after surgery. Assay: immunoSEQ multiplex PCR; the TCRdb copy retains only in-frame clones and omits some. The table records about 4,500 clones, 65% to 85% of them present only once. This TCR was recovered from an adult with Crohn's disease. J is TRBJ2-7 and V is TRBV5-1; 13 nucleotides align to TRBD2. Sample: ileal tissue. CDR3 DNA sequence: TGCGCCAGCAGCCAAGGACTAGCGGGAGCCTACGAGCAGTACTTC. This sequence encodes CASSQGLAGAYEQYF. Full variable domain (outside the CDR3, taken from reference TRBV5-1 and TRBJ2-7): KAGVTQTPRYLIKTRGQQVTLSCSPISGHRSVSWYQQTPGQGLQFLFEYFSETQRNKGNFPGRFSGRQFSNSRSEMNVSTLELGDSALYLCASSQGLAGAYEQYFGPGTRLTVT.